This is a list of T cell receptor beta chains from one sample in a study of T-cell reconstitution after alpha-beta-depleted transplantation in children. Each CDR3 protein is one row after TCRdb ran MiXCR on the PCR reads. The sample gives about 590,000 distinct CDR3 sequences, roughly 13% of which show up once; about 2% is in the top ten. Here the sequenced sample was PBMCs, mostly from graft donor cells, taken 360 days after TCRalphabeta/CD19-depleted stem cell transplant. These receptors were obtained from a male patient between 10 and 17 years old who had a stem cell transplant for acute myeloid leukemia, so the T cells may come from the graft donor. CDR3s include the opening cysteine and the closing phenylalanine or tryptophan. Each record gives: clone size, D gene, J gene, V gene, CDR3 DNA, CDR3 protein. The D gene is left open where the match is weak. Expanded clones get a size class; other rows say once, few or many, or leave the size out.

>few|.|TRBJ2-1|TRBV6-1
TGTGCCAGCAGAATGGGTCGAGACTTCGGGAAGTTCTTC
CASRMGRDFGKFF
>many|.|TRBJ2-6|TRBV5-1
TGCGCCAGCAGCTTGCGAAACAGTCTGACTGGGGCCAACGTCCTGACTTTC
CASSLRNSLTGANVLTF
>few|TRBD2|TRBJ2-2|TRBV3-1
TGTGCCAGCAGCCAACCGGGAGGGTTTACCGGGGAGCTGTTTTTT
CASSQPGGFTGELFF
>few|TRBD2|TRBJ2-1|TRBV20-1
TGCAGTGCTAGCCTTGGGACTAGCAGATACAATGAGCAGTTCTTC
CSASLGTSRYNEQFF
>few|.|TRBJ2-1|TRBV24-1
TGTGCCACCAAGTTGGGGTATGGGGAGCAGTTCTTC
CATKLGYGEQFF
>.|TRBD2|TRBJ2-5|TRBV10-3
TGTGCCATCAGCTTTCTAGCGGGAGGAGGAGAAGAGACCCAGTACTTC
CAISFLAGGGEETQYF
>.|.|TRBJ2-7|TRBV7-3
TGTGCCAGCAGCATACAGGGAGGAGACTACGAGCAGTACTTC
CASSIQGGDYEQYF
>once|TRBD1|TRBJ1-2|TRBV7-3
TGTGCCAGCAGCCATCAGGGGGCGGCTAACTATGGCTACACCTTC
CASSHQGAANYGYTF
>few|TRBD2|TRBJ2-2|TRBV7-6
TGTGCCAGCAGCCTATTGACTAGCGGGAGGGTGGTCACCGGGGAGCTGTTTTTT
CASSLLTSGRVVTGELFF
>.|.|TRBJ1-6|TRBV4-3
TGCGCCAGCAGCCAAAGTCTGTCACCCCTCCACTTT
CASSQSLSPLHF
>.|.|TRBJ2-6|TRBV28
TGTGCCAGCCAAGGGGCCAACGTCCTGACTTTC
CASQGANVLTF
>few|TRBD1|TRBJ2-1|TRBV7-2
TGTGCCAGCAGCGCAGACAGGGTAGTAGGAAATGAGCAGTTCTTC
CASSADRVVGNEQFF
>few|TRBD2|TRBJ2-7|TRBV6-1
TGTGCCAGCAGCAGAGGACTAGCCCAAAGCTCCTACGAGCAGTACTTC
CASSRGLAQSSYEQYF
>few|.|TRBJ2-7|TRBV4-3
TGCGCCAGCAGCCAAGGCAGGGCCCCCTACGAGCAGTACTTC
CASSQGRAPYEQYF
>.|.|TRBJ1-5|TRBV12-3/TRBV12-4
TGTGCCAGCAGCCAGAAGGGACTATCCCTTTTAAATCAGCCCCAGCATTTT
CASSQKGLSLLNQPQHF
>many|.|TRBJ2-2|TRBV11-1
TGTGCCAGCAACCATAACACCGGGGAGCTGTTTTTT
CASNHNTGELFF
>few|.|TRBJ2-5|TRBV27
TGTGCCAGCAGCGTCCGGGTTCGGGAGACCCAGTACTTC
CASSVRVRETQYF
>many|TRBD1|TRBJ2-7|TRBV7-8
TGTGCCAGCAGCGGGGGGGACAGGGCTTACGAGCAGTACTTC
CASSGGDRAYEQYF
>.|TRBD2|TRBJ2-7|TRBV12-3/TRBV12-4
TGTGCCAGCAGTTTTGGACTAGCGGGAGATCACTACGAGCAGTACTTC
CASSFGLAGDHYEQYF
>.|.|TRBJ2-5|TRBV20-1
TGCAGCGGGGCAGTTCAAGAGACCCAGTACTTC
CSGAVQETQYF
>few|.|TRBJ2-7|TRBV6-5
TGTGCCAGCAGCTTTACTCAACTGGGCCCGGAGCAGTACTTC
CASSFTQLGPEQYF
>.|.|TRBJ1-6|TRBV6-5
TGTGCCAGCAGGGGCGTATTGACAGCGTACTCCTATAATTCACCCCTCCACTTT
CASRGVLTAYSYNSPLHF
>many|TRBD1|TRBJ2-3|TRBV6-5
TGTGCCAGCAGTTCAGGACAGGTAGAAATAGATACGCAGTATTTT
CASSSGQVEIDTQYF
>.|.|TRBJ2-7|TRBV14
TGTGCCAGCAGCCAAGAAATATGGAGGGGCGAGCAGTACTTC
CASSQEIWRGEQYF
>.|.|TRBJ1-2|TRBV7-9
TGTGCCAGCAGCTCTCTTAAGAGGGGGGGCTACACCTTC
CASSSLKRGGYTF
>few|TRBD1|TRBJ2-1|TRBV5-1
TGCGCCAGCAGCTTGGCCCGGACAGGGGGTGTCAATGAGCAGTTCTTC
CASSLARTGGVNEQFF
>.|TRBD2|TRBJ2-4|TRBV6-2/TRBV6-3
TGTGCCAGCAGTAACCCGGGACTAGGGGCTATCATTCAGTACTTC
CASSNPGLGAIIQYF
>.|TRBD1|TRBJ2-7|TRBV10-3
TGTGCCACCCAGGGGGCCTACGAGCAGTACTTC
CATQGAYEQYF
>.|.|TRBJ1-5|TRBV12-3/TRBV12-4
TGTGCCAGCAGTTTGGGGCAGGGAGGGAGCAATCAGCCCCAGCATTTT
CASSLGQGGSNQPQHF
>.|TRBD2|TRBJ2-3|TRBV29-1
TGCAGCGTTGATCTAGCGGGAGTATCAGATACGCAGTATTTT
CSVDLAGVSDTQYF
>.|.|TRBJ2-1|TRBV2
TGTGCCAGCAGTTTCCGGGACAACCCTTTCCATAGCTCCTACAATGAGCAGTTCTTC
CASSFRDNPFHSSYNEQFF
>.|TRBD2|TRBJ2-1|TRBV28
TGTGCCAGCAGTCGACTAGCGGGAGGGATGTACAATGAGCAGTTCTTC
CASSRLAGGMYNEQFF
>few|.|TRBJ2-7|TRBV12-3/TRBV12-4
TGTGCCAGCAGTTTACAGACCGGATACGAGCAGTACTTC
CASSLQTGYEQYF
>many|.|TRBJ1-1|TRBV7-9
TGTGCCAGCAGCTTTGCAGGGCCGAACACTGAAGCTTTCTTT
CASSFAGPNTEAFF
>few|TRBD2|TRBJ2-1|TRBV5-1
TGCGCCAGCAGCGTAGGACTAGCGGGAGGCCCAGGGAATGAGCAGTTCTTC
CASSVGLAGGPGNEQFF
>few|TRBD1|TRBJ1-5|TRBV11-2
TGTGCCAGCAGCTTAGAAGGGGGCAAAAGGGGCAATCAGCCCCAGCATTTT
CASSLEGGKRGNQPQHF
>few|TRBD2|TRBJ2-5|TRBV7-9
TGTGCCAGCAGCTCATATCGTGGTAGCGGGTTGGGGGAGACCCAGTACTTC
CASSSYRGSGLGETQYF
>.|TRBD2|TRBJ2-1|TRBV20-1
TGCAGTGCTAGAGTTAGCGGGGTGGCTTACAATGAGCAGTTCTTC
CSARVSGVAYNEQFF
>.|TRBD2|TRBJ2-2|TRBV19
TGTGCCAGTAGCCCATGGCTAGCGGGAGGGCGTACCGGGGAGCTGTTTTTT
CASSPWLAGGRTGELFF
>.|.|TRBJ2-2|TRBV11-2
TGTGCCAGCAGCTTAGAGGGGTTATCGGGGGAGCTGTTTTTT
CASSLEGLSGELFF
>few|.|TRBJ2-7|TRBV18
TGTGCCAGCTCCCCAAAAGGGGGAACAGGCCTCTACGAGCAGTACTTC
CASSPKGGTGLYEQYF
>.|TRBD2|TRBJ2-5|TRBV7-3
TGTGCCAGCAGTCCGGGACTAGCGGGAGGGCTGGAGACCCAGTACTTC
CASSPGLAGGLETQYF
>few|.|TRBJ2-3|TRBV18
TGTGCCAGCTCACCACTGGGACCGTCGAGCACAGATACGCAGTATTTT
CASSPLGPSSTDTQYF
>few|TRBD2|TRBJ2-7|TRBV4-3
TGCGCCAGCAGCCAAGACCAAACTAGCGGCTCCTACGAGCAGTACTTC
CASSQDQTSGSYEQYF
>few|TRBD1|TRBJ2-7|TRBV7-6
TGTGCCAGCAGCGCCTTCGCCGGGACAGGAGCCTACGAGCAGTACTTC
CASSAFAGTGAYEQYF
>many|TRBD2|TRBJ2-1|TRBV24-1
TGTGCCACCAGTGAGCTAGCGGGAGGAGCTGAGCAGTTCTTC
CATSELAGGAEQFF
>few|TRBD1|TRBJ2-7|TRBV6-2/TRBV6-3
TGTGCCAGCAGTTACAGGACAGGGGGCATCTACGAGCAGTACTTC
CASSYRTGGIYEQYF
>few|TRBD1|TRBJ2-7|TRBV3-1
TGTGCCAGCAGCCACGCGGACCCGGGACAGTACGTGCAGTACTTC
CASSHADPGQYVQYF
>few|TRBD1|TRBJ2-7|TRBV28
TGTGCCAGCAGTTTCACGACGACAGGGACCCGGCGAGAGCAGTACTTC
CASSFTTTGTRREQYF
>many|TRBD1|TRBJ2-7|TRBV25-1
TGTGCCAGCAGCGTTGCGACAGGGTTTTACGAGCAGTACTTC
CASSVATGFYEQYF
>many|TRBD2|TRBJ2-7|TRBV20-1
TGCAGTGCTGAGGGGACTAGCGGGAGCAGTGAGCAGTACTTC
CSAEGTSGSSEQYF
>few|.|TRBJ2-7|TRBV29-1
TGCAGCGTTGGAACCATTTCGCCGGGTTCCTACGAGCAGTACTTC
CSVGTISPGSYEQYF
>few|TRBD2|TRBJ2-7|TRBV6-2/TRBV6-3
TGTGCCAGCGTAGCGGGAGTGTTCTACGAGCAGTACTTC
CASVAGVFYEQYF
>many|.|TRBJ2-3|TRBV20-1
TGCAGTGCTAGAAAGTCCGGAGATACGCAGTATTTT
CSARKSGDTQYF
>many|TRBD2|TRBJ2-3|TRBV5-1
TGCGCCAGCAGCCGGACTAGCGGGAGGTTCGGAGATACGCAGTATTTT
CASSRTSGRFGDTQYF
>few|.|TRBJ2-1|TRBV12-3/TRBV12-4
TGTGCCAGCAGTTTCACCGGGACCAATGAGCAGTTCTTC
CASSFTGTNEQFF
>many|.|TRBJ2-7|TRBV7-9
TGTGCCAGCAGCCCGATGGGGCGCGGTAATCGGTGGGTCCCCTACGAGCAGTACTTC
CASSPMGRGNRWVPYEQYF
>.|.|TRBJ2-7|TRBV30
TGTGCCTGGATGGGGATTTCCTACGAGCAGTACTTC
CAWMGISYEQYF